A single sample gave rise to the 12 T cell receptor beta chains below, sequenced in a study of shared T cell receptors in the human thymus. The data were produced by immunoSEQ multiplex PCR, yet TCRdb's version contains in-frame clones alone and is incomplete. The repertoire holds hundreds of thousands of clones, with around 87% as singletons. The sample was also linked to a second study, of human thymus T cells.

The specimen was thymocytes. These TCRs come from a boy younger than two with a congenital heart defect.

The genes are TRBV7-6 and TRBJ2-5; 12 bases agree with TRBD2. Germline values: CDR1 SGHVS, CDR2 FNYEAQ. The CDR3 is 16 amino acids. Trimming removed 5 bases from V and 5 bases from J; junction bases left unmatched: 9. The CDR3 spells CASSTRLAGVEETQYF. As DNA, the CDR3 is TGTGCCAGCAGCACCCGACTAGCGGGAGTTGAGGAGACCCAGTACTTC.

This chain joins TRBV6-5 and TRBJ2-1; TRBD2 agrees at 9 bases. Germline-derived CDR1 and CDR2 are MNHEY and SVGAGI. V lost 6 bases, J lost 7 bases, and 7 bases stayed unmatched. CDR3 length equals 14 residues. The CDR3 DNA is TGTGCCAGCAGCCGGGGTAGCGGGAGAAATGAGCAGTTCTTC. This translates into CASSRGSGRNEQFF.

The V gene is TRBV7-9, the J gene TRBJ2-7, with 9 bases aligning to TRBD1. The V gene end was trimmed by 6 bases and the J gene end by 2 bases; junction bases not matched to a gene: 5. CDR1 SEHNR and CDR2 FQNEAQ come from the germline V gene (reference sequence). The CDR3 is made up of 14 amino acids. The DNA of the CDR3 is TGTGCCAGCAGGGGGACAGGGCTCCCCTACGAGCAGTACTTC. Residues: CASRGTGLPYEQYF.

The chain carries TRBV19 and TRBJ2-1; 12 bases fit TRBD2. Trimming at V came to 5 bases and at J to 4 bases, leaving 6 bases not matched to a gene. The CDR3 spans 16 residues. Germline V gene lookup returns CDR1 LNHDA and CDR2 SQIVND (reference sequence). The DNA of the CDR3 is TGTGCCAGTAGTTCCATTCTAGCGGGAGGGTACAATGAGCAGTTCTTC. Its translation is CASSSILAGGYNEQFF.

This chain links TRBV4-2 with TRBJ2-7; no clear D gene. V shed 0 bases and J shed 4 bases, with 7 bases lying between them. CDR3 length: 13 residues. In germline, CDR1 is LGHNA, CDR2 YNFKEQ. The CDR3 DNA is TGTGCCAGCAGCCAAGATGTCGAGTACGAGCAGTACTTC. As protein: CASSQDVEYEQYF.

The chain carries TRBV5-6 and TRBJ2-1, with a possible D match to TRBD1 (6 bases). The CDR3 extends over 13 amino acids. Germline CDR1 is SGHDT and CDR2 is YYEEEE. Trimming removed 4 bases from V and 7 bases from J, with 12 bases in between. CDR3 amino acids: CASSRTRGNEQFF. As DNA, the CDR3 is TGTGCCAGCAGCCGAACCAGGGGAAATGAGCAGTTCTTC.

The V and J genes are TRBV6-6 and TRBJ2-7; D not resolved. The length of the CDR3 is 14 residues. V lost 0 bases, J lost 4 bases, and 10 bases lay in between. Germline CDR1 reads MNHNY; CDR2 reads SVGAGI (reference sequence). CDR3 in DNA: TGTGCCAGCAGTTACTCGAACGCTCGGTACGAGCAGTACTTC. It is translated as CASSYSNARYEQYF.

The chain couples TRBV27 to TRBJ2-2; D is perhaps TRBD1 (6 bases). Looked up from germline, CDR1 is MNHEY and CDR2 is SMNVEV (reference sequence). The CDR3 is made up of 14 amino acids. V was clipped by 6 bases and J by 7 bases, with 15 bases between them. The CDR3 sequence is CASRYRVSFGELFF. The CDR3 DNA reads as TGTGCCAGCAGGTACAGGGTTTCATTCGGGGAGCTGTTTTTT.

The chain uses TRBV25-1 and TRBJ1-2, with 9 bases fitting TRBD1. Trimming took 10 bases from V and 6 from J; bases not matched to a gene: 3. The CDR3 covers 11 residues. Looked up from germline, CDR1 is MGHDK and CDR2 is SYGVNS. This CDR3 is CAIGTGNGYTF. The CDR3 nucleotides read TGTGCCATCGGGACAGGGAATGGCTACACCTTC.

This chain connects TRBV7-3 to TRBJ2-7; 13 nucleotides line up with TRBD2. CDR3 length equals 15 residues. From germline, CDR1 is SGHTA and CDR2 FQGTGA. V trimming: 5 bases; J trimming: 6 bases; junction bases outside the gene matches: 7. CDR3 residues: CASSQGLAGVTEQYF. For the CDR3, the DNA is TGTGCCAGCAGCCAAGGACTAGCGGGAGTTACCGAGCAGTACTTC.

A remark on this clone: This sample also contains other DNA sequences that code for the same CDR3. The chain employs TRBV9 and TRBJ2-5, with D perhaps matching TRBD2 (6 bases). The CDR3 is made up of 13 amino acids. Trimming pared 2 bases from V and 3 bases from J, leaving 8 bases between. Germline lookup yields CDR1 SGDLS and CDR2 YYNGEE. Here the CDR3 reads CASSVGGEETQYF. Here the CDR3 DNA reads TGTGCCAGCAGCGTCGGAGGGGAAGAGACCCAGTACTTC.

The V gene is TRBV25-1, the J gene TRBJ1-2; 9 bases agree with TRBD1. The CDR3 loop spans 14 amino acids. The V segment lost 2 bases and the J segment 8 bases; nucleotides outside the gene matches: 6. Germline CDR1 reads MGHDK; CDR2 reads SYGVNS. In DNA form, the CDR3 reads TGTGCCAGCAGTGAACGAGGGACAGGGAGAGGCTACACCTTC. Translation: CASSERGTGRGYTF.